The rows below give T cell receptor beta chains drawn from one sample of a study of vaccination and CD4 T cells after COVID-19. Antigen specificity for these receptors is unknown. In TCRdb, the PCR reads were re-called with MiXCR into one record per CDR3 protein. The sample includes around 10,000 distinct CDR3 sequences, 46% seen only once; the top ten take approximately 30%. Source material: CD4+ T cells from blood, cultured in vitro. The receptors here all came from a human donor who had recovered from COVID-19. The CDR3 runs from the conserved cysteine through the conserved F or W. A D gene is named only where the DNA matches it firmly. Rows may omit the clone size; those that give it use once, few, many or a size class.

j_call: TRBJ1-5
v_call: TRBV5-4
d_call: NA
clone_size: few
cdr3_nt: TGTGCCAGCAGCTTGGGTGCAGGCAATCAGCCCCAGCATTTT
cdr3_aa: CASSLGAGNQPQHF

j_call: TRBJ2-3
v_call: TRBV6-5
d_call: TRBD2
clone_size: few
cdr3_nt: TGTGCCAGCAGTTGGGATCTAGCGGGGGGGCCGGATACGCAGTATTTT
cdr3_aa: CASSWDLAGGPDTQYF

j_call: TRBJ1-1
v_call: TRBV2
d_call: NA
clone_size: NA
cdr3_nt: TGTGCCAGCAGTTCTGGACCGGGGATCGCTGAAGCTTTCTTT
cdr3_aa: CASSSGPGIAEAFF

j_call: TRBJ2-4
v_call: TRBV14
d_call: NA
clone_size: NA
cdr3_nt: TGTGCCAGCAGCCAATCGTCTTGGGCCACAGGGCTTGCGGCCAAAAACATTCAGTACTTC
cdr3_aa: CASSQSSWATGLAAKNIQYF

j_call: TRBJ1-3
v_call: TRBV10-3
d_call: NA
clone_size: NA
cdr3_nt: TGTGCCGTTCAGCTAGGGAGCTCTGGAAACACCATATATTTT
cdr3_aa: CAVQLGSSGNTIYF

j_call: TRBJ1-2
v_call: TRBV20-1
d_call: NA
clone_size: NA
cdr3_nt: TGCAGTGCTAGAGATCCTGCGGGTGGCTACACCTTC
cdr3_aa: CSARDPAGGYTF

j_call: TRBJ1-4
v_call: TRBV19
d_call: NA
clone_size: few
cdr3_nt: TGTGCCAGTAGTACCATACAGGGAAGAAACGAAAAACTGTTTTTT
cdr3_aa: CASSTIQGRNEKLFF

j_call: TRBJ1-4
v_call: TRBV2
d_call: NA
clone_size: NA
cdr3_nt: TGTGCCAGCAGAGACGAAAAACTGTTTTTT
cdr3_aa: CASRDEKLFF

j_call: TRBJ1-6
v_call: TRBV27
d_call: TRBD1
clone_size: few
cdr3_nt: TGTGCCAGCAGTGAACAGGGGGCTTATAGTAATTCACCCCTCCACTTT
cdr3_aa: CASSEQGAYSNSPLHF

j_call: TRBJ1-1
v_call: TRBV20-1
d_call: NA
clone_size: NA
cdr3_nt: TGCAGTGCTAGGCGAGACGCGAACACTGAAGCTTTCTTT
cdr3_aa: CSARRDANTEAFF

j_call: TRBJ1-2
v_call: TRBV10-3
d_call: NA
clone_size: few
cdr3_nt: TGTGCCATCAGTGAGTCGGACCGGGTTGGCTACACCTTC
cdr3_aa: CAISESDRVGYTF

j_call: TRBJ2-5
v_call: TRBV7-9
d_call: TRBD2
clone_size: few
cdr3_nt: TGTGCCAGCAGCTCACTCTCGGCGGGGGGGCGAGAGACCCAGTACTTC
cdr3_aa: CASSSLSAGGRETQYF

j_call: TRBJ2-5
v_call: TRBV4-1
d_call: NA
clone_size: NA
cdr3_nt: TGCGCCAGCAGAAACGTCGGGACGGGCGAGACCCAGTACTTC
cdr3_aa: CASRNVGTGETQYF

j_call: TRBJ1-2
v_call: TRBV7-8
d_call: TRBD1
clone_size: NA
cdr3_nt: TGTGCCAGCAGCTTAGACCGGACAGGATCTCGAAATGGCTACACCTTC
cdr3_aa: CASSLDRTGSRNGYTF

j_call: TRBJ1-2
v_call: TRBV2
d_call: NA
clone_size: NA
cdr3_nt: TGTGCCAGCAGAGGGGAGAGGATCGGCTACACCTTC
cdr3_aa: CASRGERIGYTF

j_call: TRBJ1-1
v_call: TRBV7-9
d_call: NA
clone_size: few
cdr3_nt: TGTGCCAGCAGCCTAGTACAGGGAGGCACTGAAGCTTTCTTT
cdr3_aa: CASSLVQGGTEAFF

j_call: TRBJ2-3
v_call: TRBV7-7
d_call: TRBD2
clone_size: few
cdr3_nt: TGTGCTAGCAGCCCACTAGCGGGGCTGACAGATACGCAGTATTTT
cdr3_aa: CASSPLAGLTDTQYF

j_call: TRBJ1-1
v_call: TRBV11-3
d_call: NA
clone_size: NA
cdr3_nt: TGTGCCAGCAGCCCCGGGGGTAGGAGGAACATGAACACTGAAGCTTTCTTT
cdr3_aa: CASSPGGRRNMNTEAFF

j_call: TRBJ2-7
v_call: TRBV29-1
d_call: TRBD1
clone_size: once
cdr3_nt: TGCAGCTTCTCCCTAGGGGGCAGGGGCGAGCAGTACTTC
cdr3_aa: CSFSLGGRGEQYF

j_call: TRBJ2-1
v_call: TRBV10-1
d_call: NA
clone_size: NA
cdr3_nt: TGCGCCAGCAGTGAGTCCTCTAGTGTGCAGTTCTTC
cdr3_aa: CASSESSSVQFF

j_call: TRBJ2-7
v_call: TRBV11-2
d_call: NA
clone_size: few
cdr3_nt: TGTGCCAGCAGCCGCTCCTACGAGCAGTACTTC
cdr3_aa: CASSRSYEQYF

j_call: TRBJ1-1
v_call: TRBV6-1
d_call: NA
clone_size: NA
cdr3_nt: TGTCTAACCCGGGCCCCCCAAGCTCCTGAAGCTTTCTTT
cdr3_aa: CLTRAPQAPEAFF

j_call: TRBJ2-3
v_call: TRBV6-2/TRBV6-3
d_call: NA
clone_size: few
cdr3_nt: TGTGCCAGCAGTCCCGGACTTAAGCGGTCCACAGATACGCAGTATTTT
cdr3_aa: CASSPGLKRSTDTQYF

j_call: TRBJ2-7
v_call: TRBV9
d_call: NA
clone_size: NA
cdr3_nt: TGTGCCAGCAGCGTAGGAGACTCCTGGGGGGAGCAGTACTTC
cdr3_aa: CASSVGDSWGEQYF

j_call: TRBJ2-1
v_call: TRBV6-5
d_call: TRBD2
clone_size: large
cdr3_nt: TGTGCCAGCAGTTCCCGGGGCGGGGGGGCGGATGAGCAGTTCTTC
cdr3_aa: CASSSRGGGADEQFF

j_call: TRBJ1-5
v_call: TRBV18
d_call: NA
clone_size: NA
cdr3_nt: TGTGCCAGCTCACCCCCGGGGGATTATAGCAATCAGCCCCAGCATTTT
cdr3_aa: CASSPPGDYSNQPQHF

j_call: TRBJ2-5
v_call: TRBV7-8
d_call: NA
clone_size: NA
cdr3_nt: TGTGCCAGCAGCTTAGTGGGGATTTACAGGGAGGAGACCCAGTACTTC
cdr3_aa: CASSLVGIYREETQYF

j_call: TRBJ1-5
v_call: TRBV19
d_call: TRBD1
clone_size: NA
cdr3_nt: TGTGCCAGTAGCCCCCGTCGACAGGGGATCCATCAGCCCCAGCATTTT
cdr3_aa: CASSPRRQGIHQPQHF

j_call: TRBJ1-5
v_call: TRBV4-1
d_call: NA
clone_size: NA
cdr3_nt: TGCGCCAGCAGCCCAACAGGGACGCCGGGGAGCAATCAGCCCCAGCATTTT
cdr3_aa: CASSPTGTPGSNQPQHF

j_call: TRBJ1-2
v_call: TRBV9
d_call: TRBD1
clone_size: NA
cdr3_nt: TGTGCCAGCAGCGCATCGGGACAGGGGACTAATGGCTACACCTTC
cdr3_aa: CASSASGQGTNGYTF

j_call: TRBJ2-7
v_call: TRBV7-8
d_call: TRBD2
clone_size: NA
cdr3_nt: TGTGCCAGCAGCTTCTCTTTAGCGGGGGGGCCGGGCTTAGACTACGAGCAGTACTTC
cdr3_aa: CASSFSLAGGPGLDYEQYF

j_call: TRBJ1-2
v_call: TRBV11-3
d_call: TRBD1
clone_size: NA
cdr3_nt: TGTGCCAGCAGCCGGGACAGGAACTATGGCTACGCCTTC
cdr3_aa: CASSRDRNYGYAF

j_call: TRBJ2-7
v_call: TRBV11-3
d_call: NA
clone_size: NA
cdr3_nt: TGTGCCAGCAGCTTTGGGACACCAAGGGGCGAGCAGTACTTC
cdr3_aa: CASSFGTPRGEQYF

j_call: TRBJ1-5
v_call: TRBV7-2
d_call: NA
clone_size: NA
cdr3_nt: TGTGCCAGCAGCTTAATGGGGGGTCAAAGCAATCAGCCCCAGCATTTT
cdr3_aa: CASSLMGGQSNQPQHF

j_call: TRBJ1-2
v_call: TRBV5-1
d_call: TRBD1
clone_size: NA
cdr3_nt: TGCGCCAGCAGCTTGGGGGACAGGGGAGGCTACACCTTC
cdr3_aa: CASSLGDRGGYTF